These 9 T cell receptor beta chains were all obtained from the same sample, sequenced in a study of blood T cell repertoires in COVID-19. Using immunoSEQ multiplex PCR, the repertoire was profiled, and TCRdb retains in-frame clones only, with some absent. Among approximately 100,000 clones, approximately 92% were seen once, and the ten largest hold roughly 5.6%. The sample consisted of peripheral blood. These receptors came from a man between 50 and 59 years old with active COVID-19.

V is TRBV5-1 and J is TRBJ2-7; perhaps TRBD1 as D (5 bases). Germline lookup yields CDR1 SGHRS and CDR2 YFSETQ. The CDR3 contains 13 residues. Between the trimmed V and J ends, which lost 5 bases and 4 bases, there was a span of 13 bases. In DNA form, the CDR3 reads TGCGCCAGCAGAGAGGCAGGGTTGTACGAGCAGTACTTC. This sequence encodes CASREAGLYEQYF.

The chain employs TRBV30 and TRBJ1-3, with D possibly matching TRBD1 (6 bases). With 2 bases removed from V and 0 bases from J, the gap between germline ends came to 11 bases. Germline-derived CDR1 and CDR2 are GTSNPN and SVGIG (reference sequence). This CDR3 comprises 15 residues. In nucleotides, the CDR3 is TGTGCCTGGAGTCGGGGGGGACACTCTGGAAACACCATATATTTT. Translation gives CAWSRGGHSGNTIYF.

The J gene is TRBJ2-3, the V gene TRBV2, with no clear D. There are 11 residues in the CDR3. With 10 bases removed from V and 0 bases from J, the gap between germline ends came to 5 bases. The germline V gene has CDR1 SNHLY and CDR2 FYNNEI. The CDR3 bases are TGTGCCAACTCCAGCACAGATACGCAGTATTTT. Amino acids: CANSSTDTQYF.

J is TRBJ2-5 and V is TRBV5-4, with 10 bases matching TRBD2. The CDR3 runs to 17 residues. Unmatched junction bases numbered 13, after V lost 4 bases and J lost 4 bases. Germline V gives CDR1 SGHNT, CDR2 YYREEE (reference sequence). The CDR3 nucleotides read TGTGCCAGCAGCGCCGGACTAGCGGAGCCCAGGGGAGAGACCCAGTACTTC. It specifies CASSAGLAEPRGETQYF.

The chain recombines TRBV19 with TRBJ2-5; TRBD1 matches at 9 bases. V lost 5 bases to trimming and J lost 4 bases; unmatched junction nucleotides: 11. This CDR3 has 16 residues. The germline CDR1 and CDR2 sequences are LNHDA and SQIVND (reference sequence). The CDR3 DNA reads TGTGCCAGTAGTTCAACAGGGGGCCGGGTGGGAGAGACCCAGTACTTC. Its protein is CASSSTGGRVGETQYF.

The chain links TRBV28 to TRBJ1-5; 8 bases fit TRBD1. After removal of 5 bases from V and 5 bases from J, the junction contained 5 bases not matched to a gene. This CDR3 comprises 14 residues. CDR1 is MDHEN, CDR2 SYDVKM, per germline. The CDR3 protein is CASSKQGVDQPQHF. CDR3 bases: TGTGCCAGCAGTAAACAGGGGGTCGATCAGCCCCAGCATTTT.

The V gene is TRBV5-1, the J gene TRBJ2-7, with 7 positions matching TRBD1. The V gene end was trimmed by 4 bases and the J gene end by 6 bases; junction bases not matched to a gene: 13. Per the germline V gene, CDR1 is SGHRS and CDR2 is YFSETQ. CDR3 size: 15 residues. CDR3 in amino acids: CASSIGGASFSEQYF. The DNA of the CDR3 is TGCGCCAGCAGCATAGGGGGCGCGTCCTTCTCCGAGCAGTACTTC.

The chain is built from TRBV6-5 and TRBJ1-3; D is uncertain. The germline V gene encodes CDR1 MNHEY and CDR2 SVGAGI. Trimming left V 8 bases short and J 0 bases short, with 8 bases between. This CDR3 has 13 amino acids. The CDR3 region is CASWASSGNTIYF. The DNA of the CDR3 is TGTGCCAGCTGGGCGAGCTCTGGAAACACCATATATTTT.

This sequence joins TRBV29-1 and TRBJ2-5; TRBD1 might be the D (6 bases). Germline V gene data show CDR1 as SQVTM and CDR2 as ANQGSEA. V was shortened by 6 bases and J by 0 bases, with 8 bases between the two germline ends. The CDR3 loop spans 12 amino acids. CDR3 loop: CSVGTNQETQYF. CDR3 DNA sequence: TGCAGCGTCGGGACAAACCAAGAGACCCAGTACTTC.